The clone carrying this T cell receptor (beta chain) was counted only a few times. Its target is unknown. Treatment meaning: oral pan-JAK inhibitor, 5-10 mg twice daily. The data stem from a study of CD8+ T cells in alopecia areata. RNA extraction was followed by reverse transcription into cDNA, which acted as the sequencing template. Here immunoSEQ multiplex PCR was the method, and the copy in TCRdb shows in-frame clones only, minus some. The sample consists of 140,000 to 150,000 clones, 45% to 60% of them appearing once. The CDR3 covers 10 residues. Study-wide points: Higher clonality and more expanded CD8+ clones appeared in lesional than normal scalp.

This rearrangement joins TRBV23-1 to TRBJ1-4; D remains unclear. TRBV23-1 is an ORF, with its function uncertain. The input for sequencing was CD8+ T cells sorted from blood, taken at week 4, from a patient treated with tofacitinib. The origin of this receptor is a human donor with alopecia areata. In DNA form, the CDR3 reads TGCCCCATGCCTCGGGAAAAACTGTTTTTT. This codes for CPMPREKLFF.